A selection of T cell receptor beta chains follows, all from one sample in a study of graft-versus-host responses after intestinal transplantation. Using immunoSEQ multiplex PCR, the repertoire was profiled, and TCRdb retains in-frame clones only, with some absent. The top ten hold less than 2% of the sample, which has some 22,000 clones, over 90% seen once. The sample was PBMCs, taken around 38 days after intestinal transplant. Every receptor here comes from a human patient who received an intestinal transplant, so some T cells may come from the graft donor. CDR3s include the opening cysteine and the closing phenylalanine or tryptophan. Fields, in order: V gene, clone size, D gene, J gene, CDR3 DNA, CDR3 protein. A D gene is named only where the DNA matches it firmly. The size entry is marked missing in some rows and otherwise reads once, few, many or a size class.

>TRBV6-5|-|TRBD2|TRBJ2-7
TGTGCCAGCAGTTACTCCGCGGGAGGTTCCTACGAGCAGTACTTC
CASSYSAGGSYEQYF
>TRBV5-6|-|TRBD1|TRBJ2-3
TGTGCCAGCAGCTCAGGGGGACCCTCAGATACGCAGTATTTT
CASSSGGPSDTQYF
>TRBV7-9|-|-|TRBJ2-1
TGTGCCAGCAGCTTATTAGGGAGAAGGCAGTTCTTC
CASSLLGRRQFF
>TRBV19|-|-|TRBJ1-5
TGTGCCAGTAGTATAGGGTATCGGGGGGTCAATCAGCCCCAGCATTTT
CASSIGYRGVNQPQHF
>TRBV28|-|-|TRBJ1-1
TGTGCCAGCAGTTTGGTGGGGTACACTGAAGCTTTCTTT
CASSLVGYTEAFF
>TRBV28|-|TRBD1|TRBJ1-5
TGTGCCAGCAGTTTTGCCCCAGGGGGCATCAGTCAGCCCCAGCATTTT
CASSFAPGGISQPQHF
>TRBV9|-|TRBD2|TRBJ2-7
TGTGCCAGCAGCGCTGCGGGAGGCGGGGACGAGCAGTACTTC
CASSAAGGGDEQYF
>TRBV6-5|-|-|TRBJ2-2
TGTGCCAGCAGTGTCGGACTGGAAATGGCTGGGGAGCTGTTTTTT
CASSVGLEMAGELFF
>TRBV7-9|few|-|TRBJ1-2
TGTGCCAGCAGCTTGGGACTCCATGGCTACACCTTC
CASSLGLHGYTF
>TRBV5-4|-|TRBD1|TRBJ2-7
TGTGCCAGCAGCCCGCACAGAGGACAGGGACTCTTCTACGAGCAGTACTTC
CASSPHRGQGLFYEQYF
>TRBV20-1|-|-|TRBJ2-1
TGCACCCCGGTGCGACTGGAGCAGTTCTTC
CTPVRLEQFF
>TRBV6-1|-|-|TRBJ2-3
TGTGCCAGCAGTGCCTTGGGGGCGGGCACAGATACGCAGTATTTT
CASSALGAGTDTQYF
>TRBV6-1|-|-|TRBJ1-5
TGTGCCAGCAGTGAATATGTAGATTATAGCAATCAGCCCCAGCATTTT
CASSEYVDYSNQPQHF
>TRBV7-2|-|TRBD1|TRBJ1-5
TGTGCCAGCAGCTTGGAGGGGGCCAGCAATCAGCCCCAGCATTTT
CASSLEGASNQPQHF
>TRBV11-2|-|-|TRBJ1-1
TGTGCCAGCAGCTTTGGGGCGGGGGATGAAGCTTTCTTT
CASSFGAGDEAFF
>TRBV28|-|-|TRBJ2-2
TGTGCCAGCAGTTTGATGGGGGTGGGCACCGGGGAGCTGTTTTTT
CASSLMGVGTGELFF
>TRBV7-9|-|TRBD1|TRBJ1-1
TGTGCCAGCACTAAATACCGATGGGGACAGGAGGAGTTGGACACTGAAGCTTTCTTT
CASTKYRWGQEELDTEAFF
>TRBV7-2|few|TRBD2|TRBJ2-7
TGTGCCAGCAGCTTAACTAGCGGGAGCTACGAGCAGTACTTC
CASSLTSGSYEQYF
>TRBV7-4|once|TRBD1|TRBJ1-2
TGTGCCAGCAGCTTAATACCCCCTGGGACAGGGGGCCTCTATGGCTACACCTTC
CASSLIPPGTGGLYGYTF
>TRBV11-2|-|-|TRBJ2-6
TGTGCCAGCAGCTCTCTAGCTCTCAACTCTGGGGCCAACGTCCTGACTTTC
CASSSLALNSGANVLTF
>TRBV6-5|-|TRBD2|TRBJ2-1
TGTGCCAGCAATCCGGGACTAGCGCTTCGGGAGCAGTTCTTC
CASNPGLALREQFF
>TRBV5-4|-|-|TRBJ2-7
TGTGCCAGCAGCGCCGGACAGATCGAGCAGTACTTC
CASSAGQIEQYF
>TRBV6-1|-|-|TRBJ1-4
TGTGCCAGCAGTGAAGGGACAGTGGCTAATGAAAAACTGTTTTTT
CASSEGTVANEKLFF
>TRBV5-6|-|-|TRBJ2-1
TGTGCCAGCAGCTTGGTGGGCTATGAGCAGTTCTTC
CASSLVGYEQFF
>TRBV29-1|-|-|TRBJ1-1
TGCAGCGTTGTTGGGGTCGAGAACACTGAAGCTTTCTTT
CSVVGVENTEAFF
>TRBV30|-|TRBD1|TRBJ1-2
TGTGCCTGGGACTGGACAGGGGATAATGGCTACACCTTC
CAWDWTGDNGYTF
>TRBV4-1|-|TRBD2|TRBJ2-3
TGCGCCAGCAGCCCCTTGGGGATTCTAGCGGGAGAGATCGCAGATACGCAGTATTTT
CASSPLGILAGEIADTQYF
>TRBV7-9|once|TRBD2|TRBJ2-4
TGTGCCAGCAGCTTGACTAGCGGGGGGCTAGCCAAAAACATTCAGTACTTC
CASSLTSGGLAKNIQYF
>TRBV4-3|-|TRBD2|TRBJ2-1
TGCGCCAGCAGCCAAGAGACTAGCGGTTTGGATGAGCAGTTCTTC
CASSQETSGLDEQFF
>TRBV7-6|-|-|TRBJ2-3
TGTGCCAGCAGCTTAGGCGGGAAACGAGCAGATACGCAGTATTTT
CASSLGGKRADTQYF
>TRBV4-1|-|-|TRBJ2-7
TGCGCCAGCAGCCGAGTAACGTCGTACGAGCAGTACTTC
CASSRVTSYEQYF
>TRBV10-2|-|-|TRBJ1-2
TGCGCCAGCTTCCGGGGTAACTATGGCTACACCTTC
CASFRGNYGYTF
>TRBV6-5|-|-|TRBJ2-5
TGTGCCAGCAGTTTCCGAAACCAGAGGGGGCAAGAGACCCAGTACTTC
CASSFRNQRGQETQYF
>TRBV7-3|-|-|TRBJ2-1
TGTGCCAGCAGTTCCGCCTCTTTTAATGAGCAGTTCTTC
CASSSASFNEQFF
>TRBV28|-|-|TRBJ1-1
TGTGCCAGCACCCTATCGGGAACTGAAGCTTTCTTT
CASTLSGTEAFF
>TRBV16|-|-|TRBJ2-7
TGTGCCAGCAGCCAATCGGAAACGGGGGCGAACTACGAGCAGTACTTC
CASSQSETGANYEQYF
>TRBV13|-|TRBD2|TRBJ2-2
TGTGCCAGCAGCCTGAGACTAGCGGGAAACACCGGGGAGCTGTTTTTT
CASSLRLAGNTGELFF
>TRBV4-3|-|-|TRBJ2-7
TGCGCCAGCAGCCATGCCCTAGCAGGAGCCTACGAGCAGTACTTC
CASSHALAGAYEQYF
>TRBV28|-|-|TRBJ1-4
TGTGCCAGCAGTTTTAGGCGGGGGGCGATTGAAAAACTGTTTTTT
CASSFRRGAIEKLFF